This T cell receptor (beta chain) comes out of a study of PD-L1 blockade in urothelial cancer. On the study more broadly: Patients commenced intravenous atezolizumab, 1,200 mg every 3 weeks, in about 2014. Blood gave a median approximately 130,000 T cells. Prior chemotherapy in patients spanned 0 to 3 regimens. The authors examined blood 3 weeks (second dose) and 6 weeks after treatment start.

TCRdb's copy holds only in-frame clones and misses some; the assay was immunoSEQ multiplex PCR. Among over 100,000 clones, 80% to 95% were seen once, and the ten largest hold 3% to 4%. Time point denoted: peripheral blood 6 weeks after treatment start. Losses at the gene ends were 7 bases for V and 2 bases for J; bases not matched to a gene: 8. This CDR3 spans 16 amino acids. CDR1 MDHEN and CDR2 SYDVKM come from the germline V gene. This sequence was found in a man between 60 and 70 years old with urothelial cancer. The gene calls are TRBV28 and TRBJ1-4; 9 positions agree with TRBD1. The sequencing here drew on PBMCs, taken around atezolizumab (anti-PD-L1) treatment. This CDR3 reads CASTLQGATTNEKLFF. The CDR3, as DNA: TGTGCCAGCACCTTACAGGGGGCTACGACTAATGAAAAACTGTTTTTT.